The 4 T cell receptor beta chains in this list originate from one sample, sequenced in a study of blood T cell repertoires in COVID-19. The table came from immunoSEQ multiplex PCR; TCRdb's copy has only in-frame clones and leaves some out. This table has a few hundred thousand clones, roughly 88% appearing once. Material for sequencing was PBMCs or T cells enriched from blood (not recorded which). These receptors were obtained from a man aged 25 to 45 who had recovered from COVID-19.

The genes are TRBV5-1 and TRBJ2-5; D remains unclear. The germline V and J ends were trimmed by 3 bases and 5 bases, with 14 bases remaining between them. Germline lookup yields CDR1 SGHRS and CDR2 YFSETQ. The CDR3 sequence is 14 residues long. The CDR3 loop reads CASSSNRPGETQYF. CDR3 coding DNA: TGCGCCAGCAGCTCTAACCGTCCCGGGGAGACCCAGTACTTC.

The chain uses TRBV10-3 and TRBJ2-2; 11 bases agree with TRBD2. Germline V lookup: CDR1 ENHRY, CDR2 SYGVKD. The CDR3 is 17 residues long. V was pared by 3 bases and J by 0 bases, with 3 bases of the junction left unmatched. The CDR3 sequence is CAISDASGGTNTGELFF. The CDR3 nucleotides read TGTGCCATCAGTGATGCTAGCGGGGGGACGAACACCGGGGAGCTGTTTTTT.

This clone appeared a single time. V gene TRBV30 combines with J gene TRBJ2-2; TRBD1 matches 8 bases. This CDR3 is built from 15 residues. V was clipped by 5 bases and J by 6 bases; unmatched bases: 11. Germline V CDR1 and CDR2: GTSNPN, SVGIG (reference sequence). CDR3 in DNA: TGTGCCTGGGGAAGAAGACAGGGGAAGGCCGGGGAGCTGTTTTTT. This translates into CAWGRRQGKAGELFF.

The chain uses TRBV7-8 and TRBJ1-1; perhaps TRBD1 as D (5 bases). The CDR3 is 15 residues long. The V end lost 1 base, the J end lost 0 bases, and 9 bases lay between the germline ends. Germline-derived CDR1 and CDR2 are SGHVS and FQNEAQ. CDR3 sequence: CASSLGGYMNTEAFF. The CDR3 DNA sequence: TGTGCCAGCAGCTTAGGGGGCTACATGAACACTGAAGCTTTCTTT.